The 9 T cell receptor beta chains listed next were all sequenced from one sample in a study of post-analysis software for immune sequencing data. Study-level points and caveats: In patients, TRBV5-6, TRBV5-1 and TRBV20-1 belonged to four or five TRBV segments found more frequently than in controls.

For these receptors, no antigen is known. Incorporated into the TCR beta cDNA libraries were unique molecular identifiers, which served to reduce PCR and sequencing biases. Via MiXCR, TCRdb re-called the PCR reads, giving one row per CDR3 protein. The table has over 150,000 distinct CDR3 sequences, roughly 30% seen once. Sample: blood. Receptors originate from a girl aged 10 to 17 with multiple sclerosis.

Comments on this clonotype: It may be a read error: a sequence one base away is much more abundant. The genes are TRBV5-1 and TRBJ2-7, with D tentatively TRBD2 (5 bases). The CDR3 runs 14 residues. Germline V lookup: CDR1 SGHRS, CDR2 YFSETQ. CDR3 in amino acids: CAGSPDGLSYEQYF. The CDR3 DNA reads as TGCGCCGGCAGCCCGGATGGACTTTCCTACGAGCAGTACTTC.

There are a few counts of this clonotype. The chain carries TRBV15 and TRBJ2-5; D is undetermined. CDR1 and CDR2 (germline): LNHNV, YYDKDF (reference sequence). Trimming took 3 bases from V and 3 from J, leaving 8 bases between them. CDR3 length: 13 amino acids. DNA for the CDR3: TGTGCCACCAGCAGGACTCTCGAAGAGACCCAGTACTTC. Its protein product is CATSRTLEETQYF.

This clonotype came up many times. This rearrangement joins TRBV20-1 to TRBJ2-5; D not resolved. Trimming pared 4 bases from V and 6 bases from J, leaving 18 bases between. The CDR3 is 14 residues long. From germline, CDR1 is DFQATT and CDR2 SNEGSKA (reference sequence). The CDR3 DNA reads TGCAGTGCTACGGTCGGCCTATTATTTCAGACCCAGTACTTC. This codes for CSATVGLLFQTQYF.

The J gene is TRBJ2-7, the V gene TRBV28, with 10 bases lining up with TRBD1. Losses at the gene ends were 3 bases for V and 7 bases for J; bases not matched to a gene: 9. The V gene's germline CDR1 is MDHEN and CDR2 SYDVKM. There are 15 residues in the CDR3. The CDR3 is CASSLVGQGIGEQYF. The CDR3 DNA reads TGTGCCAGCAGTTTGGTGGGACAGGGGATTGGTGAGCAGTACTTC.

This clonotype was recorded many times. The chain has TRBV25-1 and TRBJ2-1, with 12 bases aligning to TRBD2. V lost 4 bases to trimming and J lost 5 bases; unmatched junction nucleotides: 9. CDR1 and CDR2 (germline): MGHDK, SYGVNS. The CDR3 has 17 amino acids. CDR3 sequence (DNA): TGTGCCAGCAGTGGGGGGCTAGCGGGAGGGCCCGACAATGAGCAGTTCTTC. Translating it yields CASSGGLAGGPDNEQFF.

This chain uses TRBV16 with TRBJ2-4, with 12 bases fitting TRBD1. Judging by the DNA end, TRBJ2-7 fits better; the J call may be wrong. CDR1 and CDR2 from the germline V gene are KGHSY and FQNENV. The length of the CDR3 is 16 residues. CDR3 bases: TGTGCCAGCAGCTCCTCCGGGACAGGGGGCTTATACGAGCAGTACTTC. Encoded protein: CASSSSGTGGLYEQYF.

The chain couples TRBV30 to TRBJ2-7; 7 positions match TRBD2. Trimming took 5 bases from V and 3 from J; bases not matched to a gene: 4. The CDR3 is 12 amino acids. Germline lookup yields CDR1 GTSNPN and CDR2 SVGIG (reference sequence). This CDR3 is CAWERGSYEQYF. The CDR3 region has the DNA TGTGCCTGGGAGCGGGGTAGCTACGAGCAGTACTTC.

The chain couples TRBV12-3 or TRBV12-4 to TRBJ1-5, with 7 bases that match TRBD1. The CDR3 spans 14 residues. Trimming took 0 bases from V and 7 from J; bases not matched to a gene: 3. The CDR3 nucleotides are TGTGCCAGCAGTTTAGCCCAGGGGGGGCAGCCCCAGCATTTT. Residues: CASSLAQGGQPQHF.

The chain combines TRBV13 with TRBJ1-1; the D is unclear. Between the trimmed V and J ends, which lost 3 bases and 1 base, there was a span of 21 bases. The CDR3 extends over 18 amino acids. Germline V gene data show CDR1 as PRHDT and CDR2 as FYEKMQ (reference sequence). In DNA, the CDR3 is TGTGCCAGCAGCTTTGAACCCCTAGGGCAGAACAAGAACACTGAAGCTTTCTTT. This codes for CASSFEPLGQNKNTEAFF.